Listed here are 24 T cell receptor beta chains from one sample, sequenced in a study of T cell responses to AZD1222 COVID-19 vaccine. Using immunoSEQ multiplex PCR, the repertoire was profiled, and TCRdb retains in-frame clones only, with some absent. The table lists under 150,000 clones, around 89% of them singletons, with over 8.5% in the top ten. Sequenced material: peripheral blood, taken on day 0 of MenACWY control vaccination. Every receptor here comes from an adult in good health.

V gene TRBV27 combines with J gene TRBJ2-3; 10 nucleotides align to TRBD2. Germline CDR1 and CDR2: MNHEY and SMNVEV (reference sequence). V gave up 4 bases and J gave up 6 bases; unmatched junction bases: 10. The CDR3 extends over 16 amino acids. CDR3 region: CASSSLGTSAFDTQYF. The CDR3 DNA is TGTGCCAGCAGTTCCCTCGGGACTAGCGCGTTCGATACGCAGTATTTT.

The V call is TRBV5-1, the J call TRBJ2-3; D might be TRBD2 (6 bases). The V gene's germline CDR1 is SGHRS and CDR2 YFSETQ. This CDR3 has 13 residues. V was shortened by 5 bases and J by 5 bases, with 12 bases between the two germline ends. CDR3 bases: TGCGCCAGCAGTCCCGCCGGGGGAGATACGCAGTATTTT. It is translated as CASSPAGGDTQYF.

This chain uses TRBV12-3 or TRBV12-4 with TRBJ1-2; D is perhaps TRBD1 (6 bases). Trimming shortened V by 2 bases and J by 2 bases, and 6 bases separated the two germline ends. The CDR3 is 13 residues long. CDR3 nucleotide sequence: TGTGCCAGCAGTTTACAGGGGAACTATGGCTACACCTTC. Protein sequence: CASSLQGNYGYTF.

The chain couples TRBV6-6 to TRBJ1-1; no clear D gene. This CDR3 is 14 amino acids long. Germline CDR1 and CDR2: MNHNY and SVGAGI (reference sequence). Trimming left V 2 bases short and J 2 bases short, with 9 bases between. The CDR3 reads CASSYEVVNTEAFF. CDR3 nucleotides: TGTGCCAGCAGTTACGAAGTAGTAAACACTGAAGCTTTCTTT.

The chain carries TRBV7-9 and TRBJ2-5, with TRBD2 matching over 8 bases. This CDR3 spans 15 amino acids. The germline V gene has CDR1 SEHNR and CDR2 FQNEAQ (reference sequence). J lost 3 bases, V lost 3 bases, and 6 bases had no gene match. This chain's CDR3 is CASSLARAGEETQYF. The CDR3 DNA reads as TGTGCCAGCAGCTTGGCGAGAGCGGGAGAAGAGACCCAGTACTTC.

This clone was found a few times. The V call is TRBV6-1, the J call TRBJ2-6; no firm D call. This CDR3 comprises 15 residues. In germline, CDR1 is MNHNS, CDR2 SASEGT. V was cut by 2 bases and J by 1 base, with 6 bases left in between. CDR3 in DNA: TGTGCCAGCAGTGAAAAGGGTTCTGGGGCCAACGTCCTGACTTTC. Amino acids: CASSEKGSGANVLTF.

This clone appeared a single time. The CDR3 reads CSASPLVGTNSYNEQFF. The DNA for the CDR3 is TGCAGTGCTAGTCCCCTTGTAGGGACTAATTCCTACAATGAGCAGTTCTTC. J is TRBJ2-1 and V is TRBV20-1; 7 nucleotides agree with TRBD2. Trimming took 3 bases from V and 1 from J; bases not matched to a gene: 12. Germline CDR1 is DFQATT and CDR2 is SNEGSKA (reference sequence). The CDR3 covers 17 residues.

This chain joins TRBV9 and TRBJ2-7; no clear D. Germline assignment: CDR1 SGDLS and CDR2 YYNGEE. Trimming shortened V by 0 bases and J by 0 bases, and 10 bases separated the two germline ends. CDR3 size: 15 residues. CDR3 bases: TGTGCCAGCAGCGTAGGACCCTCCAGCTCCTACGAGCAGTACTTC. Protein product: CASSVGPSSSYEQYF.

This rearrangement joins TRBV3-1 (or the pseudogene TRBV3-2) to TRBJ1-5, with 12 bases matching TRBD1. Germline V gene sequence: CDR1 LGHDT, CDR2 YNNKEL (reference sequence). The length of the CDR3 is 16 residues. V shed 2 bases, J shed 5 bases, and the junction held 4 bases outside the gene matches. This chain's CDR3 is CASSQSGTGGYQPQHF. The CDR3 nucleotides read TGTGCCAGCAGCCAATCCGGGACAGGGGGCTATCAGCCCCAGCATTTT.

This clone has only one observation. At the DNA level, this CDR3 is encoded by other sequences in the same sample as well. This chain connects TRBV6-5 to TRBJ2-3; D is ambiguous. V was cut by 2 bases and J by 0 bases, with 9 bases left in between. The germline V gene has CDR1 MNHEY and CDR2 SVGAGI. This CDR3 has 15 amino acids. CDR3: CASSYVGGSTDTQYF. DNA of the CDR3: TGTGCCAGCAGTTACGTGGGCGGTAGCACAGATACGCAGTATTTT.

The gene calls are TRBV18 and TRBJ2-6, with D uncertain. Between the trimmed V and J ends, which lost 6 bases and 0 bases, there was a span of 6 bases. Per germline, CDR1 KGHSH and CDR2 LQKENI. This CDR3 region has 14 residues. CDR3 sequence: CASSEVSGANVLTF. The DNA for the CDR3 is TGTGCCAGCTCCGAAGTCTCTGGGGCCAACGTCCTGACTTTC.

The chain employs TRBV2 and TRBJ1-1; D is ambiguous. The CDR3 totals 12 residues. V was clipped by 5 bases and J by 7 bases, with 11 bases between them. Germline CDR1 SNHLY, CDR2 FYNNEI. The CDR3 DNA follows: TGTGCCAGCAGTAGGAGAAGGGATGAAGCTTTCTTT. Translated: CASSRRRDEAFF.

The chain links TRBV10-3 to TRBJ1-1, with D possibly matching TRBD1 (5 bases). Trimming stripped 3 bases from V and 1 base from J, with 12 bases between. The germline CDR1 and CDR2 sequences are ENHRY and SYGVKD. The CDR3 covers 15 residues. DNA for the CDR3: TGTGCCATCAGTGACTCTGTAACAGGGAACACTGAAGCTTTCTTT. Translation gives CAISDSVTGNTEAFF.

This clone has just a few counts. J is TRBJ1-6 and V is TRBV2; no reliable D call. Germline values: CDR1 SNHLY, CDR2 FYNNEI. V gave up 7 bases and J gave up 7 bases, with 11 bases separating them. The CDR3 has 13 residues. CDR3 sequence: CASKNSQNSPLHF. DNA for the CDR3: TGTGCCAGCAAAAACAGTCAAAATTCACCCCTCCACTTT.

The chain has TRBV5-6 and TRBJ2-7; 10 nucleotides line up with TRBD2. CDR1 SGHDT and CDR2 YYEEEE come from the germline V gene. Trimming at V came to 0 bases and at J to 0 bases, leaving 0 bases not matched to a gene. This CDR3 spans 15 amino acids. DNA of the CDR3: TGTGCCAGCAGCTTGGCTAGCGGGAGCTCCTACGAGCAGTACTTC. Amino acids: CASSLASGSSYEQYF.

V usage is TRBV11-3 and J usage is TRBJ2-2; the D is unclear. This CDR3 is built from 14 residues. Germline values: CDR1 SGHNT, CDR2 YENEEA. V lost 0 bases and J 6 bases, leaving 8 bases between the germline ends. DNA of the CDR3: TGTGCCAGCAGCTTAGACAGCGTTCCCGGGGAGCTGTTTTTT. Translation: CASSLDSVPGELFF.

This clone appeared a single time. The chain carries TRBV7-8 and TRBJ1-2; the D is unclear. CDR3 length: 14 residues. Germline-derived CDR1 and CDR2 are SGHVS and FQNEAQ. V lost 5 bases and J lost 2, with 12 bases in between. In nucleotides, the CDR3 is TGTGCCAGCAGCCCCCAGGAGCAAAACTATGGCTACACCTTC. As protein: CASSPQEQNYGYTF. Full variable domain (rest looked up from reference TRBV7-8 and TRBJ1-2): GAGVSQSPRYKVAKRGQDVALRCDPISGHVSLFWYQQALGQGPEFLTYFQNEAQLDKSGLPSDRFFAERPEGSVSTLKIQRTQQEDSAVYLCASSPQEQNYGYTFGSGTRLTVV.

V gene TRBV30 combines with J gene TRBJ2-7; possible D gene TRBD2, 6 bases. This CDR3 is 13 amino acids long. Looked up from germline, CDR1 is GTSNPN and CDR2 is SVGIG (reference sequence). The V gene lost 0 bases and the J gene lost 7 bases, with 13 bases spanning the gap. For the CDR3, the DNA is TGTGCCTGGAGTGTAGGTGGTCGGGGGGAGCAGTACTTC. Protein product: CAWSVGGRGEQYF.

This chain connects TRBV5-1 to TRBJ2-3; 9 bases align to TRBD1. J gave up 2 bases and V 0 bases, and 4 bases lay outside the gene matches. Germline V gives CDR1 SGHRS, CDR2 YFSETQ. This CDR3 spans 16 amino acids. CDR3: CASSLGGTGYTDTQYF. The CDR3 DNA reads as TGCGCCAGCAGCTTGGGCGGGACAGGGTACACAGATACGCAGTATTTT.

This chain links TRBV2 with TRBJ1-2; D remains unclear. Germline assignment: CDR1 SNHLY and CDR2 FYNNEI. The CDR3 spans 12 residues. V lost 7 bases and J lost 5, with 11 bases in between. The CDR3 here is CASTPNLYGYTF. CDR3 coding DNA: TGTGCCAGCACCCCGAACCTATATGGCTACACCTTC.

The chain joins TRBV29-1 to TRBJ1-2, with D unclear. CDR1 is SQVTM and CDR2 is ANQGSEA in the germline V gene. This CDR3 has 12 residues. V was trimmed by 6 bases and J by 3 bases, leaving 11 bases between them. The DNA of the CDR3 is TGCAGCGTCCAGGAGATAGACTATGGCTACACCTTC. Its translation: CSVQEIDYGYTF.

The CDR3 loop is CASSLGLAGGKYNEQFF. In DNA form, the CDR3 reads TGTGCCAGCTCACTTGGACTAGCGGGGGGAAAATACAATGAGCAGTTCTTC. V gene TRBV18 combines with J gene TRBJ2-1; 14 nucleotides match TRBD2. The V gene end was trimmed by 4 bases and the J gene end by 4 bases; junction bases not matched to a gene: 6. Germline assignment: CDR1 KGHSH and CDR2 LQKENI. CDR3 length equals 17 residues. The full variable domain, its missing parts supplied by reference TRBV18 and TRBJ2-1, is NAGVMQNPRHLVRRRGQEARLRCSPMKGHSHVYWYRQLPEEGLKFMVYLQKENIIDESGMPKERFSAEFPKEGPSILRIQQVVRGDSAAYFCASSLGLAGGKYNEQFFGPGTRLTVL.

The chain employs TRBV6-5 and TRBJ2-7, with D possibly TRBD2 on 7 matching bases. V gave up 6 bases and J gave up 0 bases, with 15 bases separating them. Germline CDR1 reads MNHEY; CDR2 reads SVGAGI. The CDR3 spans 15 residues. DNA of the CDR3: TGTGCCAGCAGGAAGGGGGGGGTGAGCTCCTACGAGCAGTACTTC. Its protein is CASRKGGVSSYEQYF.

The V call is TRBV11-3, the J call TRBJ2-5, with 12 bases that match TRBD2. The CDR3 runs 17 residues. The germline CDR1 and CDR2 sequences are SGHNT and YENEEA. The V segment lost 0 bases and the J segment 2 bases; nucleotides outside the gene matches: 4. The CDR3 protein is CASSLDSLAGGQETQYF. The CDR3 DNA reads as TGTGCCAGCAGCTTAGATTCGCTAGCGGGAGGGCAAGAGACCCAGTACTTC.